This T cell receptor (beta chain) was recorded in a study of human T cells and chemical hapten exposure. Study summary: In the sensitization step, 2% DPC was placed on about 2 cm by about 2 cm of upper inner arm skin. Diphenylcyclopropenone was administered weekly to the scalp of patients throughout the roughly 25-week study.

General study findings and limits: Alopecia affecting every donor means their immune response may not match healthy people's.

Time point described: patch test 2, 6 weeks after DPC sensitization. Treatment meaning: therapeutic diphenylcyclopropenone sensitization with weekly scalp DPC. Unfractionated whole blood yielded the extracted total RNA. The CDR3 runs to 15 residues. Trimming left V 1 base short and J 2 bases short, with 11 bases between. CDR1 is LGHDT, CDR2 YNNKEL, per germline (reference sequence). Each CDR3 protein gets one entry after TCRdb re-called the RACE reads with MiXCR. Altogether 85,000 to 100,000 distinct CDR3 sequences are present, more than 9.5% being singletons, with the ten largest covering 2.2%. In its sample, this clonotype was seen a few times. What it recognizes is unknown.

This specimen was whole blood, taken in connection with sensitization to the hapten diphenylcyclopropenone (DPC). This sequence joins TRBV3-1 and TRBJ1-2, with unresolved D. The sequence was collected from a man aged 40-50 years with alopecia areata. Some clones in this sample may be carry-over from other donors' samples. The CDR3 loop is CASSQGARGNYGYTF. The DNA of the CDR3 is TGTGCCAGCAGCCAAGGGGCCCGAGGGAACTATGGCTACACCTTC.